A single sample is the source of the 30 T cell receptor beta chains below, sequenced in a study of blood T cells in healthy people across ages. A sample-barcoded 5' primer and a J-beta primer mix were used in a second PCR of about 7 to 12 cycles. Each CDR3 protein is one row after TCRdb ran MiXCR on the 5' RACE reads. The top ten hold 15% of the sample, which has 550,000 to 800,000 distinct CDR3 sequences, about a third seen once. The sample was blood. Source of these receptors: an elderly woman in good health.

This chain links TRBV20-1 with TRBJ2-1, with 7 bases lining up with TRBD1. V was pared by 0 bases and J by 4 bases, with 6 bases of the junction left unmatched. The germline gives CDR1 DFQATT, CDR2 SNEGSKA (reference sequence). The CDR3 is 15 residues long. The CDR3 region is CSARDSGTAYNEQFF. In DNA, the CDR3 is TGCAGTGCTAGAGATTCCGGGACAGCGTACAATGAGCAGTTCTTC.

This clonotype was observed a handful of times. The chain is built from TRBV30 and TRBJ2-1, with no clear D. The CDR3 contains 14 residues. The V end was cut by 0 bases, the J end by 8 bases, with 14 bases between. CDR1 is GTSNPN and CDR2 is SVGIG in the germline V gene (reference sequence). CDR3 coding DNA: TGTGCCTGGAGTGTACGGATCTTCGGGTATGAGCAGTTCTTC. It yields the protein CAWSVRIFGYEQFF.

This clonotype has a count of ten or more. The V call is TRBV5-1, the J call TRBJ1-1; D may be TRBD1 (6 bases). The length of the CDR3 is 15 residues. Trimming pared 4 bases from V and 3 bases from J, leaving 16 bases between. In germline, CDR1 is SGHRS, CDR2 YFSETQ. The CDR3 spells CASSPLVGADTEAFF. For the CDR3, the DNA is TGCGCCAGCAGCCCCCTGGTGGGGGCTGACACTGAAGCTTTCTTT. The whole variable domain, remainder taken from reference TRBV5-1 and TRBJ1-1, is KAGVTQTPRYLIKTRGQQVTLSCSPISGHRSVSWYQQTPGQGLQFLFEYFSETQRNKGNFPGRFSGRQFSNSRSEMNVSTLELGDSALYLCASSPLVGADTEAFFGQGTRLTVV.

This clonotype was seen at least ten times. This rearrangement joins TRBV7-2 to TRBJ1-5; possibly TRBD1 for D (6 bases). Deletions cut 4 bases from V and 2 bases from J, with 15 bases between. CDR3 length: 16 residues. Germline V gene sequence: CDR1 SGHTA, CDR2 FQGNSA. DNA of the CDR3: TGTGCCAGCAGCTCGGGGCAGACAGGTCGCAATCAGCCCCAGCATTTT. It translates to CASSSGQTGRNQPQHF.

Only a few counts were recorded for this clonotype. The CDR3 loop is CSARDPSLAGACNEQFF. In DNA form, the CDR3 reads TGCAGTGCTAGAGATCCCTCACTAGCGGGGGCCTGCAATGAGCAGTTCTTC. This chain connects TRBV20-1 to TRBJ2-1; TRBD2 matches 11 bases. Trimming cost V 0 bases and J 6 bases; bases outside gene matches: 10. Germline V gene data show CDR1 as DFQATT and CDR2 as SNEGSKA (reference sequence). There are 17 residues in the CDR3.

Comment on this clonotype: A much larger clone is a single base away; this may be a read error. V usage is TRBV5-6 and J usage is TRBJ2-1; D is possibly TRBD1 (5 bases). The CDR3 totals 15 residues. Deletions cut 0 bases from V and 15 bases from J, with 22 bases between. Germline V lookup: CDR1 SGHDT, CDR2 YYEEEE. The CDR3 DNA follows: TGTGCCAGCAGCTTGGACAGGTGGCCCTCAATCGGGCGGTTCTTC. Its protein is CASSLDRWPSIGRFF.

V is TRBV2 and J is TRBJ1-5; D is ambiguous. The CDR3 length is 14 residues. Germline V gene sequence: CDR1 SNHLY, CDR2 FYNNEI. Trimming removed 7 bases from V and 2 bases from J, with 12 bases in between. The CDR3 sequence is CASKPPEGNQPQHF. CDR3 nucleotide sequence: TGTGCCAGCAAACCTCCAGAAGGCAATCAGCCCCAGCATTTT. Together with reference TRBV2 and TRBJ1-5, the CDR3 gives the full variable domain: EPEVTQTPSHQVTQMGQEVILRCVPISNHLYFYWYRQILGQKVEFLVSFYNNEISEKSEIFDDQFSVERPDGSNFTLKIRSTKLEDSAMYFCASKPPEGNQPQHFGDGTRLSIL.

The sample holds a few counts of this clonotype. CDR3 amino acids: CASSPTQRGEQYF. CDR3 nucleotides: TGTGCCAGCAGCCCGACTCAGCGGGGCGAGCAGTACTTC. The genes are TRBV3-1 and TRBJ2-7, with 7 positions matching TRBD2. The trim removed 4 bases at V and 6 bases at J, leaving 6 bases unmatched. Germline V lookup: CDR1 LGHDT, CDR2 YNNKEL (reference sequence). This CDR3 comprises 13 residues.

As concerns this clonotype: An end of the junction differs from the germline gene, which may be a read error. CDR3 in amino acids: CASRNRDDTEALF. The CDR3 DNA sequence: TGTGCCAGCAGGAACAGGGATGACACTGAAGCTCTCTTT. The chain joins TRBV6-6 to TRBJ1-1, with D perhaps matching TRBD1 (6 bases). The CDR3 totals 13 residues. Looked up from germline, CDR1 is MNHNY and CDR2 is SVGAGI (reference sequence).

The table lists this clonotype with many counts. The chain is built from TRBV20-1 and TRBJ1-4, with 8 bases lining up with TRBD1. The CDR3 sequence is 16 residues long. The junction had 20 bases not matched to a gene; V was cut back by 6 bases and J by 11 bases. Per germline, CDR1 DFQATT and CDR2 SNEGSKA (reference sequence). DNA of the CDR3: TGCAGTGCCCCGGAGCCAGTCGGACAGGGAAAAGGGAAACTGTTTTTT. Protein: CSAPEPVGQGKGKLFF.

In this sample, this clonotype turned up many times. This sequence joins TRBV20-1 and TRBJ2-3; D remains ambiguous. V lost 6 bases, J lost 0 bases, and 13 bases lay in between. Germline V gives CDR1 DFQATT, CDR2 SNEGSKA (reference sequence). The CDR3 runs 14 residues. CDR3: CSASGTTSTDTQYF. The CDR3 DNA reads TGCAGTGCATCGGGTACAACTAGCACAGATACGCAGTATTTT.

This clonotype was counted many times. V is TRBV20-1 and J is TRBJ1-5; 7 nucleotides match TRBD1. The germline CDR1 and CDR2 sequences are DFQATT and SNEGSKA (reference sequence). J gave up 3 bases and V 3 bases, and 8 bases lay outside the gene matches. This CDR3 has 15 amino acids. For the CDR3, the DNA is TGCAGTGCTAGGGTGGGGACAGCTTTCAATCAGCCCCAGCATTTT. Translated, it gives CSARVGTAFNQPQHF.

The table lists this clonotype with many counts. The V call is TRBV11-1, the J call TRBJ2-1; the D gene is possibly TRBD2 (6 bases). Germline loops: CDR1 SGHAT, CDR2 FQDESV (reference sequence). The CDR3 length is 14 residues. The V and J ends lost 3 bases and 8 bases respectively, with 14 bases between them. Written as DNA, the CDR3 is TGTGCCAGCAGCTTGGAACGAGGAGGGGATGAGCAGTTCTTC. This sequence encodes CASSLERGGDEQFF. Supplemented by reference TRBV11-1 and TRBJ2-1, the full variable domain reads EAEVAQSPRYKITEKSQAVAFWCDPISGHATLYWYRQILGQGPELLVQFQDESVVDDSQLPKDRFSAERLKGVDSTLKIQPAELGDSAMYLCASSLERGGDEQFFGPGTRLTVL.

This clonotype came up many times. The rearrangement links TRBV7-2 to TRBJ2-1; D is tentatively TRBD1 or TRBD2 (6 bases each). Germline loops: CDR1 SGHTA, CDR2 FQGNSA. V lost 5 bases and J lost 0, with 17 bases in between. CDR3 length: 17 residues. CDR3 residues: CASSPYRSGASYNEQFF. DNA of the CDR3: TGTGCCAGCAGCCCATATAGATCGGGGGCCTCCTACAATGAGCAGTTCTTC.

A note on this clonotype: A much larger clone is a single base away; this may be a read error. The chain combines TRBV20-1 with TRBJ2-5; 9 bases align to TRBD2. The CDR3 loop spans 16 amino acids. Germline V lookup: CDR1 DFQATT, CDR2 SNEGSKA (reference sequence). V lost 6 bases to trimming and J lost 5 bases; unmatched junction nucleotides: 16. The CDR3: CSAGTSSALREETQYF. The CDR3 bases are TGCAGTGCCGGGACTAGCAGTGCCCTACGGGAGGAGACCCAGTACTTC.

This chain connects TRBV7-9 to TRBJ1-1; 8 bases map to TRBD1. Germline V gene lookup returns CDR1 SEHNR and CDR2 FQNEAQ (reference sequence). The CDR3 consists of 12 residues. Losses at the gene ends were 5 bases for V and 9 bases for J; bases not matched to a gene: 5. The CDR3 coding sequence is TGTGCCAGCAGCGACCGACAGGGGAAAGCTTTCTTT. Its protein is CASSDRQGKAFF.

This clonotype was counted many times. The CDR3 reads CSARSPGAGSTYEQYF. The CDR3 DNA is TGCAGTGCTAGATCCCCAGGGGCGGGATCCACCTACGAGCAGTACTTC. The gene calls are TRBV20-1 and TRBJ2-7; tentatively, D is TRBD1 or TRBD2 (6 bases each). The CDR3 consists of 16 residues. Per the germline V gene, CDR1 is DFQATT and CDR2 is SNEGSKA (reference sequence). The V and J ends lost 2 bases and 2 bases respectively, with 19 bases between them.

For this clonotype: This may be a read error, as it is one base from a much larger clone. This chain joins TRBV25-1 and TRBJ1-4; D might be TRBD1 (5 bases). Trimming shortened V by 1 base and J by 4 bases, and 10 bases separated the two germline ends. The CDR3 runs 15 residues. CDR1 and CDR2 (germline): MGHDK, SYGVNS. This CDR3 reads CASSEWAGFNEKLFF. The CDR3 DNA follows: TGTGCCAGCAGTGAATGGGCAGGGTTTAATGAAAAACTGTTTTTT.

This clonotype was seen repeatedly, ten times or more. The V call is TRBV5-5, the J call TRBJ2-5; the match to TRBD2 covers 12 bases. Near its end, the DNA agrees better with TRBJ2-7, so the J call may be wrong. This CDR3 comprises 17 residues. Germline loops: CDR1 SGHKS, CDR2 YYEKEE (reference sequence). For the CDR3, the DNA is TGTGCCAGCAGCTTGGGGCTAGCGGGGGGGCCTCCCTACGAGCAGTACTTC. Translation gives CASSLGLAGGPPYEQYF.

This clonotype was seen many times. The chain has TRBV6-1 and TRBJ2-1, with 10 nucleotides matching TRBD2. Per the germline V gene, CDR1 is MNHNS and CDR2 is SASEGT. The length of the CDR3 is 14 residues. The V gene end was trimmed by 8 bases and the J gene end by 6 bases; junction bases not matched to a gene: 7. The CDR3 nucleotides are TGTGCCAGCTGTGCAGCGGGGGGGGTCAATGAGCAGTTCTTC. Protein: CASCAAGGVNEQFF.

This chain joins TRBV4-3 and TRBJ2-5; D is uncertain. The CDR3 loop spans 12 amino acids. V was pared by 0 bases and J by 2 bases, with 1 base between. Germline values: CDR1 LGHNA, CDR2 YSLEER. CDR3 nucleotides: TGCGCCAGCAGCCAAGATCAAGAGACCCAGTACTTC. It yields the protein CASSQDQETQYF.

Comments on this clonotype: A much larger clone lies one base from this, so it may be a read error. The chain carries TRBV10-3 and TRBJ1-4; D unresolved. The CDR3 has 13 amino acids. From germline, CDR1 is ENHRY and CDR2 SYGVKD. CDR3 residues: CATKSATNEKRFF. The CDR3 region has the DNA TGTGCCACCAAAAGTGCAACTAATGAAAAACGGTTTTTT.

In DNA, the CDR3 is TGTGCCAGCAGCCAGATTGGGCAGAACAATGAGCAGTTCTTC. It specifies CASSQIGQNNEQFF. The rearrangement uses TRBV3-1 and TRBJ2-1; D not certain. The CDR3 consists of 14 residues. Trimming removed 3 bases at V and 5 bases at J, with 11 bases between. Germline lookup yields CDR1 LGHDT and CDR2 YNNKEL (reference sequence).

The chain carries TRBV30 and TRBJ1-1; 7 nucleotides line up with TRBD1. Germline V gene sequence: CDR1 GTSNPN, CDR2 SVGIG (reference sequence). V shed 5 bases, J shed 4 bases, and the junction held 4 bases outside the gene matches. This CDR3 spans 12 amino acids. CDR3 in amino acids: CAWAGTVTEAFF. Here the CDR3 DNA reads TGTGCCTGGGCTGGGACAGTCACTGAAGCTTTCTTT.

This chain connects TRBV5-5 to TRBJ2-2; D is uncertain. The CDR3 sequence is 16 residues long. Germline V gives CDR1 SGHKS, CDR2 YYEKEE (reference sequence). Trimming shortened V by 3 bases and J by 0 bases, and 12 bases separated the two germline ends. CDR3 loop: CASSSDHPANTGELFF. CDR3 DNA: TGTGCCAGCAGCTCGGATCATCCGGCGAACACCGGGGAGCTGTTTTTT.

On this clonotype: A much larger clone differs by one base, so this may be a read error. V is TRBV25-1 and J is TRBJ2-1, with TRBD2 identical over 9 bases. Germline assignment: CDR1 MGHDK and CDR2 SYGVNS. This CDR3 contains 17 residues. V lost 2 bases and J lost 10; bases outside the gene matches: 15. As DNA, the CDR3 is TGTGCCAGCAGTGAAGAGAGAAGCGGGGGGCGACCCTACGAGCAGTTCTTC. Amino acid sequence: CASSEERSGGRPYEQFF.

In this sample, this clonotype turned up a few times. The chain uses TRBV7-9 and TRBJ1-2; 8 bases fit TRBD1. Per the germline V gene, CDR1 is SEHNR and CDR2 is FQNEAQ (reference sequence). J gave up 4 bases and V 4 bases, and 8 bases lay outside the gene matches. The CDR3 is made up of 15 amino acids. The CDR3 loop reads CASSSDRGRGYGYTF. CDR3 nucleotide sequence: TGTGCCAGCAGCTCAGACAGGGGCCGAGGCTATGGCTACACCTTC.

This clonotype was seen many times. The CDR3 nucleotides read TGTGCCAGCAGCGTACAGGGGTCCCAAGAGACCCAGTACTTC. Its translation is CASSVQGSQETQYF. V and J are TRBV9 and TRBJ2-5, with a weak D call TRBD1 (6 bases). V was pared by 1 base and J by 1 base, with 8 bases between. Germline V gives CDR1 SGDLS, CDR2 YYNGEE. CDR3 length: 14 amino acids. Variable domain in full (rest from reference TRBV9 and TRBJ2-5): DSGVTQTPKHLITATGQRVTLRCSPRSGDLSVYWYQQSLDQGLQFLIQYYNGEERAKGNILERFSAQQFPDLHSELNLSSLELGDSALYFCASSVQGSQETQYFGPGTRLLVL.

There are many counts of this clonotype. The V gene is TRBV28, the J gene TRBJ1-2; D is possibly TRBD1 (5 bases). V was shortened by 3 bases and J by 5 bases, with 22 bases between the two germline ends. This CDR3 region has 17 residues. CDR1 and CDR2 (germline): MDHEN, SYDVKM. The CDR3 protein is CASSLPGRQGGGYGYTF. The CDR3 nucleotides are TGTGCCAGCAGTTTGCCAGGAAGGCAGGGAGGAGGGTATGGCTACACCTTC.

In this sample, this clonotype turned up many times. CDR3 residues: CASSDTQGSSYNSPLHF. CDR3 nucleotide sequence: TGTGCCAGCAGTGACACACAGGGTAGCTCCTATAATTCACCCCTCCACTTT. The rearrangement uses TRBV27 and TRBJ1-6; the D gene is possibly TRBD1 (6 bases). The CDR3 sequence is 17 residues long. V gave up 5 bases and J gave up 0 bases, with 14 bases separating them. Germline V lookup: CDR1 MNHEY, CDR2 SMNVEV (reference sequence).